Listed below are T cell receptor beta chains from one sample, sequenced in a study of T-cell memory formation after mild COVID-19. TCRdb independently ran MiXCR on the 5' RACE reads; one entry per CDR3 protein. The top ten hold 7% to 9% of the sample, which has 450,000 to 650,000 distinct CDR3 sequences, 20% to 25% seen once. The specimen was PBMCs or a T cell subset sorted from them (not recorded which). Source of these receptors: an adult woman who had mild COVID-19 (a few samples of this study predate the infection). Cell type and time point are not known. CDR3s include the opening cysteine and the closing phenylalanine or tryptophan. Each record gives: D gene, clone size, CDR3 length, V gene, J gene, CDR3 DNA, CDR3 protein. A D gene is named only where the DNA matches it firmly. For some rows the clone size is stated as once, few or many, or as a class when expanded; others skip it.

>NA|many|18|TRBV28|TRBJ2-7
TGTGCCAGCAGCGAATCCTTAGGTCTAGGGTCGGCCGAGTACGAGCAGTACTTC
CASSESLGLGSAEYEQYF
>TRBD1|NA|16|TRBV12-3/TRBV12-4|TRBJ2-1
TGTGCCAGCAGTTCGACTCAGGGGGCAGTATACAATGAGCAGTTCTTC
CASSSTQGAVYNEQFF
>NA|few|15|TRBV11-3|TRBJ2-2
TGTGCCAGCAGCCTCGGACAGCTGAACACCGGGGAGCTGTTTTTT
CASSLGQLNTGELFF
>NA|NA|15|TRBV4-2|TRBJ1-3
TGTGCCAGCAGCCAAGAAGGGACGAATGGAAACACCATATATTTT
CASSQEGTNGNTIYF
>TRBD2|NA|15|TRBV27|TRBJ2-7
TGTGCCAGCAGTTCGGTCGCGGGGGGGGTCTACGAGCAGTACTTC
CASSSVAGGVYEQYF
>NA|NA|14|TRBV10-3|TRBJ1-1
TGTGCCATCAGTGAGGGACAGTTAAACACTGAAGCTTTCTTT
CAISEGQLNTEAFF
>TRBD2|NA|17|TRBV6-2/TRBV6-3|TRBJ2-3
TGTGCCAGCAGTTACCCCATGATAGCGGGAGCCACAGATACGCAGTATTTT
CASSYPMIAGATDTQYF
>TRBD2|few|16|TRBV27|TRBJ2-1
TGTGCCAGCAGTTTAAGGGCGGGAGGGCCCTACAATGAGCAGTTCTTC
CASSLRAGGPYNEQFF
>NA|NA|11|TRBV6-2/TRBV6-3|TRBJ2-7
TGTGCCAGCAGTTACAGGGACGAGCAGTACTTC
CASSYRDEQYF
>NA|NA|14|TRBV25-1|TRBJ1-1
TGTGCCAGCAGTGAAGCAGGGGACTTAGATGAAGCTTTCTTT
CASSEAGDLDEAFF
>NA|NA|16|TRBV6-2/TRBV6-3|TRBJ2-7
TGTGCCAGCAGTTACTCGAACTGGTCCCTGTCCTACGAGCAGTACTTC
CASSYSNWSLSYEQYF
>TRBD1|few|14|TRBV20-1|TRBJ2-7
TGCAGTGCTACCCAGGGACAGGGTTACTACGAGCAGTACTTC
CSATQGQGYYEQYF
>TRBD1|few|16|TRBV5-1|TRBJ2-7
TGCGCCAGCAGCTTGGCCCAGGGACAGGTCGCCTACGAGCAGTACTTC
CASSLAQGQVAYEQYF
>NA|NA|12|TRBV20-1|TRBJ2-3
TGCAGTGCTAGATTCGTTACAGATACGCAGTATTTT
CSARFVTDTQYF
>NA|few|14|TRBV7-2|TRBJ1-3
TGTGCCAGCAGCCCGACCTTACCGGAGAACACCATATATTTT
CASSPTLPENTIYF
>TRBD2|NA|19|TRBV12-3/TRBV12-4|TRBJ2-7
TGTGCCAGCAGTTCGACTCCGGGACTAGCGGGGGGGACGTCCTACGAGCAGTACTTC
CASSSTPGLAGGTSYEQYF
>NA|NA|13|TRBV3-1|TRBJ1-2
TGTGCCAGCAGCCAAAGCAGGGAGGCTGGCTACACCTTC
CASSQSREAGYTF
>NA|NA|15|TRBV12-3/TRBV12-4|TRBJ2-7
TGTGCCAGCAGCAGCAAGACAGACCTTTACTACGAGCAGTACTTC
CASSSKTDLYYEQYF
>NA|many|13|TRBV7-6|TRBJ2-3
TGTGCCAGCAGCCCAGGGCCCGCAGATACGCAGTATTTT
CASSPGPADTQYF
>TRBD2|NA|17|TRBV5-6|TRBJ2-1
TGTGCCAGCAGCTTGCGACACGGGGGGATTCTCGGCAATGAGCAGTTCTTC
CASSLRHGGILGNEQFF
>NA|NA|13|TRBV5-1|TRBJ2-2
TGCGCCAGCAGCTTGGTCGTGGGCGGGGAGCTGTTTTTT
CASSLVVGGELFF
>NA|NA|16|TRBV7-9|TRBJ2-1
TGTGCCAGCAGCCAACGGTTTGGGGCCGGGTACAATGAGCAGTTCTTC
CASSQRFGAGYNEQFF
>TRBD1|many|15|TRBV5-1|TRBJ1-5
TGCGCCAGCAGCCCTACGTCAGGGGGCCTTCAGCCCCAGCATTTT
CASSPTSGGLQPQHF
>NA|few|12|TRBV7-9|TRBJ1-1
TGTGCCAGCAGCTTGCAGAACACTGAAGCTTTCTTT
CASSLQNTEAFF
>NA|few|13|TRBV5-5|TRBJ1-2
TGTGCCAGCAGCCCCGCCCTACGGGATGGCTACACCTTC
CASSPALRDGYTF
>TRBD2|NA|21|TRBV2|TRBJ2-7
TGTGCCAGCAGTGAAAAAAGTTGGCGGGAGGGCCGAAGGGTCTTGTTCTACGAGCAGTACTTC
CASSEKSWREGRRVLFYEQYF
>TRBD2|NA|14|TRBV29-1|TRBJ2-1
TGCAGCGTTGATCTAGCGGGGGTCTACAATGAGCAGTTCTTC
CSVDLAGVYNEQFF
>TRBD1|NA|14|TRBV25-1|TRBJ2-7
TGTGCCAGCAGTCGCCGGGACAGGGGGCGCGAGCAGTACTTC
CASSRRDRGREQYF
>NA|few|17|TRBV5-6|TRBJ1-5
TGTGCCAGCAGCTTGGGTTGGGGGTCGGTAAAAAATCAGCCCCAGCATTTT
CASSLGWGSVKNQPQHF
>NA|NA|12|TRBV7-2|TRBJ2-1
TGTGCCAGCAGCCTAGAGGCGCATGAGCAGTTCTTC
CASSLEAHEQFF
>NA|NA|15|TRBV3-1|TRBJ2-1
TGTGCCAGCAGCCCGAACCCGAGCTCCTACAATGAGCAGTTCTTC
CASSPNPSSYNEQFF
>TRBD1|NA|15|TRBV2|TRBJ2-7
TGTGCCAGCAGGAGCCCGGGACAGCCAACCTACGAGCAGTACTTC
CASRSPGQPTYEQYF
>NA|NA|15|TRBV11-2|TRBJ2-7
TGTGCCAGCAGCTTAGCAGGGACGGGCTCCTACGAGCAGTACTTC
CASSLAGTGSYEQYF
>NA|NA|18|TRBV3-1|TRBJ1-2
TGTGCCAGCAGCCAAGATCGTAGGCCCGCGGGAGGAAAGGGTGGCTACACCTTC
CASSQDRRPAGGKGGYTF
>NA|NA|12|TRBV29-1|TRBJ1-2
TGCAGCGTTGAAACAGGAATCTATGGCTACACCTTC
CSVETGIYGYTF
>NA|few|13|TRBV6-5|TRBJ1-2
TGTGCCAGCAGTTACTTGGGTGCGGCCGGCTACACCTTC
CASSYLGAAGYTF
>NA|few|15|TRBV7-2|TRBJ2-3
TGTGCCAGCAGCTTAGGAGTAACTAGCACAGATACGCAGTATTTT
CASSLGVTSTDTQYF
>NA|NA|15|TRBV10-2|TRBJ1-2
TGCGCCAGCAGTGAGTCATTGGGGCTGAACTATGGCTACACCTTC
CASSESLGLNYGYTF
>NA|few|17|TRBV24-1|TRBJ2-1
TGTGCCACCAGTGAACGACAGGTTTTGAGCTCCTACAATGAGCAGTTCTTC
CATSERQVLSSYNEQFF